This passage covers 2 T cell receptor beta chains from one sample sequenced in a study of OX40 agonist ivuxolimab in advanced cancers. The table came from immunoSEQ multiplex PCR; TCRdb's copy has only in-frame clones and leaves some out. The sample includes 80,000 to 100,000 clones, 85% to 90% of them seen just once. Sequencing was performed on CD4+ or CD8+ T cells sorted from blood, taken in a trial of the OX40 agonist ivuxolimab. These receptors originate from an adult with an advanced solid tumor such as melanoma, head and neck, liver or kidney cancer.

The chain recombines TRBV5-1 with TRBJ2-3, with D uncertain. CDR3 length equals 12 residues. Germline CDR1 and CDR2: SGHRS and YFSETQ. Trimming left V 0 bases short and J 7 bases short, with 6 bases between. The CDR3 protein is CASSLEGNTQYF. DNA for the CDR3: TGCGCCAGCAGCTTGGAAGGGAATACGCAGTATTTT.

The rearrangement uses TRBV7-9 and TRBJ2-5, with D perhaps TRBD1 or TRBD2 (6 bases each). V shed 4 bases and J shed 4 bases, with 13 bases lying between them. The germline V gene encodes CDR1 SEHNR and CDR2 FQNEAQ (reference sequence). This CDR3 contains 14 residues. As DNA, the CDR3 is TGTGCCAGCAGCTCCCTACAGGGACTAGAGACCCAGTACTTC. It specifies CASSSLQGLETQYF.